This entry features one T cell receptor (beta chain) sequence. The data were obtained in a study of blood T cell repertoires in COVID-19. Some clones are missing from TCRdb's copy, which holds only in-frame ones; the method was immunoSEQ multiplex PCR. The profile shows roughly 180,000 clones, over 80% of them singletons. Per the germline V gene, CDR1 is LNHDA and CDR2 is SQIVND (reference sequence). V was clipped by 5 bases and J by 4 bases; unmatched bases: 10. This CDR3 has 18 amino acids. Specimen: peripheral blood. The TCR comes from a middle-aged woman with COVID-19, enrolled during active disease. This rearrangement joins TRBV19 to TRBJ2-5, with 16 bases aligning to TRBD2. The CDR3 protein is CASSGPGLAGGPGETQYF. The DNA for the CDR3 is TGTGCCAGTAGTGGCCCGGGACTAGCGGGGGGGCCGGGAGAGACCCAGTACTTC.